The rows below give T cell receptor beta chains drawn from one sample of a study of T cells after yellow fever vaccination. One entry per CDR3 protein results from TCRdb running MiXCR on the 5' RACE reads. The table records 300,000 to 400,000 distinct CDR3 sequences, 8.7% of them present only once. The sequencing here drew on PBMCs, taken on the day of the first yellow fever vaccination. Receptors originate from a man between 18 and 35 years old who received the YFV17D yellow fever vaccine. The CDR3 runs from the conserved cysteine through the conserved F or W. A D gene is named only where the DNA matches it firmly. Expanded clones are given a class, and other clones once, few, many or no size at all.

j_call v_call d_call clone_size cdr3_aa cdr3_nt
TRBJ2-3 TRBV20-1 TRBD2 NA CSANPAGGFTDTQYF TGCAGTGCTAATCCAGCGGGGGGCTTCACAGATACGCAGTATTTT
TRBJ2-1 TRBV27 TRBD1 few CASSSQMTGKQFF TGTGCCAGCAGTAGCCAGATGACAGGGAAGCAGTTCTTC
TRBJ2-1 TRBV20-1 TRBD2 few CSANSLAGGLSSYNEQFF TGCAGTGCTAACAGCCTAGCGGGGGGCCTGAGCTCCTACAATGAGCAGTTCTTC
TRBJ2-2 TRBV5-1 TRBD2 many CASRSSGGPTGELFF TGCGCCAGCAGGTCTAGCGGGGGACCCACCGGGGAGCTGTTTTTT
TRBJ2-5 TRBV18 NA few CASSRQEETQYF TGTGCCAGCTCGCGACAGGAAGAGACCCAGTACTTC
TRBJ2-4 TRBV6-4 TRBD2 many CASSDSTSGGAIQYF TGTGCCAGCAGTGACTCGACTAGCGGGGGGGCCATTCAGTACTTC
TRBJ2-1 TRBV12-3/TRBV12-4 NA few CASSSLFDSLISVHEQFF TGTGCCAGCAGTTCCCTCTTTGACTCCCTTATCAGCGTCCATGAGCAGTTCTTC
TRBJ2-7 TRBV5-1 NA many CASSFRSNSYEQYF TGCGCCAGCAGCTTCCGCAGCAACTCCTACGAGCAGTACTTC
TRBJ2-3 TRBV5-1 NA NA CASSWTGTFTDTQYF TGCGCCAGCAGCTGGACCGGGACTTTCACAGATACGCAGTATTTT
TRBJ2-3 TRBV7-9 NA few CASSFTGLADTQYF TGTGCCAGCAGCTTTACAGGGTTGGCAGATACGCAGTATTTT
TRBJ1-1 TRBV5-1 NA NA CASSWSQVYNTEAFF TGCGCCAGCAGCTGGTCTCAGGTATACAACACTGAAGCTTTCTTT
TRBJ1-2 TRBV5-6 NA few CASSLKTSARSGGYTF TGTGCCAGCAGCTTAAAAACATCGGCTCGAAGTGGCGGCTACACCTTC
TRBJ2-1 TRBV5-1 NA NA CASSFLGVGEQFF TGCGCCAGCAGCTTCCTAGGGGTTGGTGAGCAGTTCTTC
TRBJ2-1 TRBV7-9 NA few CASSLNLKFF TGTGCCAGCAGCTTAAATCTGAAGTTCTTC
TRBJ1-6 TRBV2 NA few CASSERMGIGNSPLHF TGTGCCAGCAGTGAAAGAATGGGGATCGGGAATTCACCCCTCCACTTT
TRBJ1-4 TRBV7-2 NA few CASSSQGSTNEKLFF TGTGCCAGCAGCTCTCAGGGGTCAACTAATGAAAAACTGTTTTTT
TRBJ2-7 TRBV5-1 NA few CASSQDLLSSAEQYF TGCGCCAGCAGTCAGGACCTACTTTCTTCCGCCGAGCAGTACTTC
TRBJ1-6 TRBV20-1 TRBD1 NA CSALTGAESPLHF TGCAGTGCTTTGACAGGGGCAGAATCACCCCTCCACTTT
TRBJ2-3 TRBV12-5 NA NA CASGPRRDSTDTQYF TGTGCTAGTGGCCCCAGGAGGGATAGCACAGATACGCAGTATTTT
TRBJ1-5 TRBV28 NA many CASRSRAGILKQPQHF TGTGCCAGCAGGTCCCGGGCAGGGATTCTCAAACAGCCCCAGCATTTT
TRBJ1-2 TRBV10-3 NA few CAISPQTGTKGYTF TGTGCCATCAGCCCACAAACAGGGACGAAAGGCTACACCTTC
TRBJ2-1 TRBV6-1 NA few CASTPNGGNEQFF TGTGCCAGCACCCCTAACGGGGGAAATGAGCAGTTCTTC
TRBJ2-5 TRBV5-1 TRBD2 few CASSWTSGGTKETQYF TGCGCCAGCAGCTGGACTAGCGGGGGTACTAAAGAGACCCAGTACTTC
TRBJ2-6 TRBV7-9 NA few CASSLRVAGANVLTF TGTGCCAGCAGCTTAAGGGTAGCTGGGGCCAACGTCCTGACTTTC
TRBJ2-7 TRBV7-2 TRBD1 NA CASSAYSGTGYEQYF TGTGCCAGCAGCGCGTACTCCGGGACAGGATACGAGCAGTACTTC
TRBJ2-6 TRBV6-5 TRBD1 NA CASSYSRGLNSGANVLTF TGTGCCAGCAGTTACAGTAGGGGGCTTAACTCTGGGGCCAACGTCCTGACTTTC
TRBJ2-7 TRBV19 NA NA CASSIVTNGGISTYEQYF TGTGCCAGTAGTATAGTGACCAACGGGGGTATTTCGACCTACGAGCAGTACTTC
TRBJ2-7 TRBV6-5 TRBD1 NA CASSYRGQGISYEQYF TGTGCCAGCAGTTACCGCGGACAGGGGATCTCCTACGAGCAGTACTTC
TRBJ1-1 TRBV7-9 NA NA CASRANMNRWAFF TGTGCCAGCAGGGCGAACATGAATAGATGGGCTTTCTTT
TRBJ1-3 TRBV12-3/TRBV12-4 NA NA CASSSRTENSGNTIYF TGTGCCAGCAGTTCCCGGACGGAAAACTCTGGAAACACCATATATTTT
TRBJ2-3 TRBV5-1 TRBD2 many CASSLRASGGLGPDTQYF TGCGCCAGCAGCTTGAGGGCTAGCGGGGGGCTAGGACCAGATACGCAGTATTTT
TRBJ2-3 TRBV20-1 NA NA CSAMSPGADTDTQYF TGCAGTGCTATGAGCCCGGGGGCTGACACAGATACGCAGTATTTT
TRBJ1-1 TRBV28 NA NA CASSLVAAMNTEAFF TGTGCCAGCAGTTTAGTGGCAGCGATGAACACTGAAGCTTTCTTT
TRBJ1-1 TRBV5-1 NA few CASSVDSPRTEAFF TGCGCCAGCAGCGTGGACAGTCCCCGCACTGAAGCTTTCTTT
TRBJ2-2 TRBV20-1 NA few CSANAYRVGTGELFF TGCAGTGCAAACGCTTACAGGGTTGGAACCGGGGAGCTGTTTTTT
TRBJ2-7 TRBV7-2 TRBD2 NA CASSLRTRPSYEQYF TGTGCCAGCAGCTTACGGACTAGACCTTCCTACGAGCAGTACTTC
TRBJ2-3 TRBV29-1 NA NA CSVGLQVEDTQYF TGCAGCGTTGGCCTACAGGTTGAAGATACGCAGTATTTT
TRBJ2-5 TRBV10-3 TRBD2 NA CAIRPGAGGLETQYF TGTGCCATCCGCCCGGGAGCGGGGGGGCTTGAGACCCAGTACTTC
TRBJ2-1 TRBV19 TRBD2 few CASSILSGGPYNEQFF TGTGCCAGTAGTATCCTCAGCGGGGGGCCCTACAATGAGCAGTTCTTC
TRBJ2-3 TRBV5-6 TRBD2 few CASSLTTSGFTDTQYF TGTGCCAGCAGCTTGACGACTAGCGGATTCACAGATACGCAGTATTTT
TRBJ2-3 TRBV11-2 TRBD2 few CASAGGLKDTQYF TGTGCCAGCGCGGGGGGGCTTAAAGATACGCAGTATTTT
TRBJ1-5 TRBV27 NA few CASRSRAVYNSNQPQHF TGTGCCAGCAGGTCTCGGGCGGTTTATAATAGCAATCAGCCCCAGCATTTT
TRBJ1-5 TRBV7-9 NA few CASTRGDANQPQHF TGTGCCAGCACCCGGGGGGACGCTAATCAGCCCCAGCATTTT
TRBJ2-3 TRBV7-2 TRBD2 many CASSSYAGGGTDTQYF TGTGCCAGCAGCTCTTACGCGGGGGGGGGCACAGATACGCAGTATTTT
TRBJ1-6 TRBV21-1 NA NA CASNRRRRDPGGGGDNSPLHF TGTGCCAGCAACCGACGTCGCCGGGACCCAGGGGGAGGAGGTGATAATTCACCCCTCCACTTT
TRBJ2-7 TRBV3-1 NA NA CASSQGHEQYF TGTGCCAGCAGCCAGGGCCACGAGCAGTACTTC
TRBJ2-3 TRBV5-6 TRBD2 many CASRAQASGGIDTQYF TGTGCCAGCAGAGCGCAGGCTAGCGGGGGTATAGATACGCAGTATTTT
TRBJ1-1 TRBV7-2 NA few CASIRGRGTEAFF TGTGCCAGCATACGGGGAAGAGGAACTGAAGCTTTCTTT
TRBJ1-5 TRBV6-1 TRBD1 few CASSPGTGKQPQHF TGTGCCAGCAGTCCCGGGACAGGGAAACAGCCCCAGCATTTT
TRBJ2-2 TRBV5-5 TRBD1 NA CASSLRQGAITGELFF TGTGCCAGCAGCTTGCGGCAGGGGGCCATCACCGGGGAGCTGTTTTTT
TRBJ1-4 TRBV27 TRBD1 few CASRNRDSQKLFF TGTGCCAGCCGAAACCGGGACAGCCAAAAACTGTTTTTT